The rows below give T cell receptor beta chains drawn from one sample of a study of blood T cell repertoires in COVID-19. Profiling relied on immunoSEQ multiplex PCR, and the TCRdb table lists in-frame clones only, not all of them. This table holds about 160,000 clones, around 87% found once. Sample: PBMCs or T cells enriched from blood (not recorded which). These receptors all stem from a woman between 40 and 55 years old who had been exposed to COVID-19. Each CDR3 is given with its conserved first and last residue. D genes are given only for firm matches. Clone size, where shown, is once, few, many, or a class for clones that have expanded.

V,J,D,size,CDR3,DNA
TRBV18,TRBJ2-1,NA,NA,CASSPYRDNNEQFF,TGTGCCAGCTCACCATACCGGGACAACAATGAGCAGTTCTTC
TRBV28,TRBJ2-7,TRBD1,NA,CASGGQGVYEQYF,TGTGCCAGCGGGGGCCAGGGGGTTTACGAGCAGTACTTC
TRBV5-1,TRBJ2-5,TRBD2,NA,CASSFGLAGGPYETQYF,TGCGCCAGCAGCTTCGGACTAGCGGGAGGGCCTTATGAGACCCAGTACTTC
TRBV7-9,TRBJ1-2,TRBD1,few,CASSPWTGDYGYTF,TGTGCCAGCAGCCCATGGACAGGGGATTATGGCTACACCTTC
TRBV2,TRBJ1-2,NA,NA,CASSHLRPGRDNYGYTF,TGTGCCAGCAGCCACCTAAGACCCGGGCGGGATAACTATGGCTACACCTTC
TRBV28,TRBJ2-2,TRBD1,NA,CASRTGTDNTGELFF,TGTGCCAGCCGAACCGGGACAGACAACACCGGGGAGCTGTTTTTT
TRBV4-1,TRBJ1-2,NA,NA,CASRHPGQHNYGYTF,TGCGCCAGCAGGCACCCGGGACAACATAACTATGGCTACACCTTC
TRBV6-5,TRBJ2-1,TRBD2,NA,CASWTGLAGENEQFF,TGTGCCAGCTGGACGGGACTAGCGGGAGAAAATGAGCAGTTCTTC
TRBV19,TRBJ1-2,TRBD1,NA,CASSIGGSNRGAGYTF,TGTGCCAGTAGTATTGGTGGCTCAAACAGGGGAGCTGGCTACACCTTC
TRBV3-1/TRBV3-2,TRBJ1-5,NA,NA,CASSQDAGSNQPQHF,TGTGCCAGCAGCCAAGATGCGGGTAGCAATCAGCCCCAGCATTTT
TRBV5-4,TRBJ1-3,TRBD1,NA,CASSLGQGTGNTIYF,TGTGCCAGCAGCCTGGGACAGGGGACTGGAAACACCATATATTTT
TRBV5-1,TRBJ2-3,TRBD2,NA,CASSLTLAGGHTDTQYF,TGCGCCAGCAGCTTAACCCTGGCGGGAGGGCACACAGATACGCAGTATTTT
TRBV2,TRBJ2-7,NA,NA,CASSPSYSSYEQYF,TGTGCCAGCAGCCCTAGTTATAGCTCCTACGAGCAGTACTTC
TRBV7-9,TRBJ2-2,TRBD1,NA,CASSNWDRGTGELFF,TGTGCCAGCAGCAACTGGGACAGGGGTACCGGGGAGCTGTTTTTT
TRBV3-1/TRBV3-2,TRBJ2-7,NA,NA,CASSPQVRDEQYF,TGTGCCAGCAGCCCTCAAGTCAGGGACGAGCAGTACTTC
TRBV3-1/TRBV3-2,TRBJ1-2,TRBD1,once,CASSPFLTGGFFGYTF,TGTGCCAGCAGCCCCTTTTTGACAGGGGGCTTTTTTGGCTACACCTTC
TRBV27,TRBJ1-2,NA,NA,CASSPRVQRGSNYGYTF,TGTGCCAGCAGCCCTAGGGTTCAGAGGGGGAGTAACTATGGCTACACCTTC
TRBV9,TRBJ2-5,TRBD1,NA,CASSGPGQGGQTQYF,TGTGCCAGCAGCGGGCCGGGACAGGGTGGACAGACCCAGTACTTC
TRBV6-5,TRBJ2-1,TRBD2,NA,CASSRLAGFYNEQFF,TGTGCCAGCAGCCGGCTAGCGGGCTTTTACAATGAGCAGTTCTTC
TRBV6-5,TRBJ2-7,TRBD1,NA,CASSYSIVTGYEQYF,TGTGCCAGCAGCTACTCCATCGTGACAGGGTACGAGCAGTACTTC
TRBV7-2,TRBJ2-7,NA,NA,CASSFNYEQYF,TGTGCCAGCAGCTTCAACTACGAGCAGTACTTC
TRBV5-8,TRBJ2-1,NA,NA,CASSQTDRGTYNEQFF,TGTGCCAGCAGCCAGACCGATCGCGGCACTTACAATGAGCAGTTCTTC
TRBV7-2,TRBJ2-2,TRBD2,NA,CASSSPWGSGSSGELFF,TGTGCCAGCAGCTCTCCGTGGGGTAGCGGGAGTTCTGGGGAGCTGTTTTTT
TRBV4-3,TRBJ2-2,NA,NA,CASSQPTEGTGELFF,TGCGCCAGCAGCCAACCCACAGAGGGCACCGGGGAGCTGTTTTTT
TRBV19,TRBJ2-7,NA,once,CASSLTGGKDYEQYF,TGTGCCAGTAGCCTAACAGGAGGGAAGGACTACGAGCAGTACTTC
TRBV7-2,TRBJ2-7,NA,NA,CASSNAGPYEQYF,TGTGCCAGCAGCAACGCGGGCCCCTACGAGCAGTACTTC
TRBV4-3,TRBJ1-5,NA,NA,CASSLRVSDQPQHF,TGCGCCAGCAGCCTCAGGGTTTCCGATCAGCCCCAGCATTTT
TRBV7-9,TRBJ2-2,NA,NA,CASSPPELGELFF,TGTGCCAGCAGCCCCCCCGAGCTTGGGGAGCTGTTTTTT
TRBV3-1/TRBV3-2,TRBJ1-1,TRBD1,NA,CASSTGTGSSGTEAFF,TGTGCCAGCAGTACCGGGACAGGGAGTTCTGGCACTGAAGCTTTCTTT
TRBV6-5,TRBJ2-1,TRBD2,NA,CASSKLAGGNNEQFF,TGTGCCAGCAGTAAACTAGCGGGAGGGAACAATGAGCAGTTCTTC
TRBV12-3/TRBV12-4,TRBJ1-3,NA,once,CASSQSGNTIYF,TGTGCCAGCAGCCAATCTGGAAACACCATATATTTT
TRBV9,TRBJ2-3,NA,NA,CASSVATSTDTQYF,TGTGCCAGCAGCGTAGCTACGAGCACAGATACGCAGTATTTT